The source of this T cell receptor (beta chain) is a study of blood T cell repertoires in COVID-19. Study-wide context: Whether acute or convalescent, the COVID-19 samples came from the United States, Italy and Spain. PBMCs, B-cell-depleted T cells, or T cells were the source of the cDNA or gDNA that made up the material.

This CDR3 has 15 residues. CDR1 SGHDT and CDR2 YYEEEE come from the germline V gene. Trimming removed 2 bases from V and 5 bases from J; junction bases left unmatched: 8. In the authors' methods: By means of reference gene primer amplification, nucleated cell counts were estimated. Sequenced by immunoSEQ multiplex PCR; TCRdb stores in-frame clones only, minus some. The V and J calls and clone size are taken from that table; D and trimming were inferred from the DNA. The sample lists about 400,000 clones; around 86% were seen once. The rearrangement uses TRBV5-6 and TRBJ2-7, with 9 bases fitting TRBD1. Sequences were obtained from peripheral blood. The receptor's source is a human donor in a cohort sampled during active COVID-19. The CDR3 region has the DNA TGTGCCAGCAGCTTCCGGGACAGGGTTGGCCACGAGCAGTACTTC. Protein product: CASSFRDRVGHEQYF.